There are many counts of the clone carrying this T cell receptor beta chain. As yet, its antigen is unknown. Amplification of TCR beta CDR3 regions was performed using RNA transcripts as template. TCR CDR3 underwent first-round RT-PCR with the HTBI primer set. MiXCR, applied by TCRdb to the multiplex PCR reads, yields one record per CDR3 protein. The sample lists 350,000 to 450,000 distinct CDR3 sequences; roughly an eighth were seen once. The record originates from a study of T cells in Graves' hyperthyroidism and ophthalmopathy. Study-wide results and limits: A model of 13 V-J features distinguished ophthalmopathy from stable hyperthyroidism. Among thyroid clonotypes expanded above 0.001, most also appeared in blood.

Trimming took 6 bases from V and 6 from J, leaving 12 bases between them. The CDR3 extends over 13 amino acids. Germline loops: CDR1 MNHNS, CDR2 SASEGT. Over 8 ml fresh peripheral blood yielded the PBMCs. Sequencing input: blood. This sequence joins TRBV6-1 and TRBJ2-1; TRBD1 might be the D (6 bases). The clonotype comes from a man aged 45-65 years with Graves' ophthalmopathy. This chain's CDR3 is CASSWQGPNEQFF. Here the CDR3 DNA reads TGTGCCAGCAGCTGGCAGGGGCCCAATGAGCAGTTCTTC.